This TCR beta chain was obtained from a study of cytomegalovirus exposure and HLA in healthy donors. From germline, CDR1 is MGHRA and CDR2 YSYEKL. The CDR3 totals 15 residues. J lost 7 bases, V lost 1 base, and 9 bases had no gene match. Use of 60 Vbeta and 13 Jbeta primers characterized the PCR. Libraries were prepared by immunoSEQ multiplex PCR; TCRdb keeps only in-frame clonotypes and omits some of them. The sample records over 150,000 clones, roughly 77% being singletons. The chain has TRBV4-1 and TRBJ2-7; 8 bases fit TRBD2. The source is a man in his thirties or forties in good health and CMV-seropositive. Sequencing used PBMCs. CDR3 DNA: TGCGCCAGCAGCCAAGCAACTAGCGGAGTGGGGGAGCAGTACTTC. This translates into CASSQATSGVGEQYF.